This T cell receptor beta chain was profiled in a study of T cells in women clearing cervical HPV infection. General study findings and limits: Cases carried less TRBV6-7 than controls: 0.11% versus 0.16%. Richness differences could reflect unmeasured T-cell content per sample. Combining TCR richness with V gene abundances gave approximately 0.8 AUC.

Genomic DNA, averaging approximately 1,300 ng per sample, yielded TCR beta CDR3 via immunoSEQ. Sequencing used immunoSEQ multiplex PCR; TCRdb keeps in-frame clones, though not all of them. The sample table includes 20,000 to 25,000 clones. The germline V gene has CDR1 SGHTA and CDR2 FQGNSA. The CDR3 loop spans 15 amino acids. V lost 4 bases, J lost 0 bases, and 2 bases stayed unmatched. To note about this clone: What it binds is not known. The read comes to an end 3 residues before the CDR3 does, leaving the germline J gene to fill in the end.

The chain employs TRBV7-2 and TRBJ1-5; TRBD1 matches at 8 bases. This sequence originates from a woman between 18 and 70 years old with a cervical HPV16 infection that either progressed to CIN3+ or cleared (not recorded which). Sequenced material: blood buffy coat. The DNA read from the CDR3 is TGTGCCAGCAGCTCGGGACAGGCTAGCAATCAGCCC. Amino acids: CASSSGQASNQP. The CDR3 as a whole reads CASSSGQASNQPQHF.